Below, 20 T cell receptor beta chains from the same sample are listed, as sequenced in a study of blood T cell repertoires in COVID-19. Sequenced by immunoSEQ multiplex PCR; TCRdb stores in-frame clones only, minus some. The table includes approximately 300,000 clones, roughly 90% detected once. The sample taken for sequencing was PBMCs or T cells enriched from blood (not recorded which). All receptors derive from a woman aged 25 to 45 who had recovered from COVID-19.

V is TRBV6-2 or TRBV6-3 and J is TRBJ2-5, with 8 positions matching TRBD2. The germline gives CDR1 MNHEY, CDR2 SVGEGT. The V segment lost 4 bases and the J segment 1 base; nucleotides outside the gene matches: 2. The CDR3 runs 14 residues. The CDR3 nucleotides are TGTGCCAGCAGTTCAAGCGGGGGCCAAGAGACCCAGTACTTC. Amino acids: CASSSSGGQETQYF.

The rearrangement joins TRBV11-2 to TRBJ1-1; 9 bases line up with TRBD1. The CDR3 is made up of 16 amino acids. The ends lost 3 bases at V and 0 bases at J; junction bases unmatched: 5. Per germline, CDR1 SGHAT and CDR2 FQNNGV. The CDR3 sequence: CASSLTGGGMNTEAFF. In nucleotides, the CDR3 is TGTGCCAGCAGCTTGACAGGGGGGGGAATGAACACTGAAGCTTTCTTT.

This chain connects TRBV28 to TRBJ1-5, with 7 bases lining up with TRBD1. The CDR3 contains 17 residues. V dropped 5 bases and J dropped 2; count of bases not matched to a gene: 12. Germline V gene data show CDR1 as MDHEN and CDR2 as SYDVKM. In DNA form, the CDR3 reads TGTGCCAGCAGTCCGACAAGACAGGGAGGCGGCAATCAGCCCCAGCATTTT. Translation gives CASSPTRQGGGNQPQHF.

V usage is TRBV20-1 and J usage is TRBJ1-1; 8 bases agree with TRBD1. V gave up 5 bases and J gave up 6 bases; unmatched junction bases: 2. The germline gives CDR1 DFQATT, CDR2 SNEGSKA (reference sequence). This CDR3 has 11 amino acids. CDR3: CSAEDRAEAFF. For the CDR3, the DNA is TGCAGTGCTGAGGACAGGGCTGAAGCTTTCTTT.

This sequence joins TRBV19 and TRBJ2-2, with 8 bases identical to TRBD2. This CDR3 has 15 amino acids. From germline, CDR1 is LNHDA and CDR2 SQIVND (reference sequence). Losses at the gene ends were 0 bases for V and 6 bases for J; bases not matched to a gene: 3. The CDR3 protein is CASSIDRAGAGELFF. The CDR3, as DNA: TGTGCCAGTAGTATAGACAGAGCGGGAGCCGGGGAGCTGTTTTTT.

The chain couples TRBV5-6 to TRBJ1-5; tentatively, D is TRBD1 (5 bases). V lost 1 base, J lost 5 bases, and 16 bases lay in between. The CDR3 sequence is 16 residues long. Per germline, CDR1 SGHDT and CDR2 YYEEEE. CDR3 residues: CASSLRQGGIHQPQHF. Here the CDR3 DNA reads TGTGCCAGCAGCTTGCGGCAGGGTGGGATTCATCAGCCCCAGCATTTT.

This rearrangement joins TRBV4-2 to TRBJ2-7; TRBD1 matches 8 bases. The CDR3 has 17 amino acids. Germline trimming cut 3 bases from V and 7 bases from J; bases unmatched to any gene: 17. The germline V gene has CDR1 LGHNA and CDR2 YNFKEQ. The CDR3 here is CASSQFWAGQGGGEQYF. The CDR3 DNA sequence: TGTGCCAGCAGCCAGTTTTGGGCAGGACAGGGAGGTGGGGAGCAGTACTTC.

This clone was seen more than once but under ten times. This chain links TRBV4-2 with TRBJ2-6, with 9 bases aligning to TRBD1. Trimming cost V 4 bases and J 0 bases; bases outside gene matches: 4. This CDR3 spans 17 amino acids. Per the germline V gene, CDR1 is LGHNA and CDR2 is YNFKEQ. For the CDR3, the DNA is TGTGCCAGCAGCCCCCGGGACAGGGACTCTGGGGCCAACGTCCTGACTTTC. This gives the protein CASSPRDRDSGANVLTF.

CDR3 sequence reads: CASSLETGGSDSPLHF. The DNA of the CDR3 is TGTGCCAGCAGCTTAGAAACAGGGGGAAGTGATTCACCCCTCCACTTT. V and J are TRBV7-9 and TRBJ1-6; 8 nucleotides match TRBD1. The CDR3 has 16 amino acids. J was trimmed by 8 bases and V by 1 base; bases with no gene match: 7. Germline V gene lookup returns CDR1 SEHNR and CDR2 FQNEAQ (reference sequence).

The J gene is TRBJ2-1, the V gene TRBV5-1, with D perhaps matching TRBD1 (5 bases). V dropped 4 bases and J dropped 6 bases, with 14 bases sitting between them. This CDR3 has 14 amino acids. Germline V lookup: CDR1 SGHRS, CDR2 YFSETQ. As DNA, the CDR3 is TGCGCCAGCAGCCCTATACTCCAGGGCAATGAGCAGTTCTTC. This sequence encodes CASSPILQGNEQFF.

Only one count was recorded for this clone. V and J are TRBV9 and TRBJ2-5; 10 bases fit TRBD1. Germline loops: CDR1 SGDLS, CDR2 YYNGEE. V was clipped by 3 bases and J by 4 bases; unmatched bases: 3. CDR3 length equals 14 residues. The CDR3 DNA reads TGTGCCAGCAGCGGGGACAGGGGAACAGAGACCCAGTACTTC. This codes for CASSGDRGTETQYF.

The V call is TRBV30, the J call TRBJ1-5, with 7 bases fitting TRBD1. Unmatched junction bases numbered 3, after V lost 1 base and J lost 3 bases. Per the germline V gene, CDR1 is GTSNPN and CDR2 is SVGIG (reference sequence). CDR3 size: 14 residues. In DNA form, the CDR3 reads TGTGCCTGGAGTGAGGGGACAGTCAATCAGCCCCAGCATTTT. Its protein product is CAWSEGTVNQPQHF.

This rearrangement joins TRBV4-3 to TRBJ2-5, with 13 bases lining up with TRBD2. CDR3 size: 16 residues. V gave up 5 bases and J gave up 2 bases; unmatched junction bases: 5. Germline values: CDR1 LGHNA, CDR2 YSLEER. DNA of the CDR3: TGCGCCAGCAGCAAGAGACTAGCGGGAGGACAAGAGACCCAGTACTTC. Translated: CASSKRLAGGQETQYF.

J is TRBJ2-3 and V is TRBV5-4; TRBD2 aligns across 8 bases. Germline CDR1 and CDR2: SGHNT and YYREEE (reference sequence). CDR3 length: 16 amino acids. After removal of 4 bases from V and 1 base from J, the junction contained 8 bases not matched to a gene. CDR3 sequence: CASSLKGAGGTDTQYF. CDR3 nucleotide sequence: TGTGCCAGCAGCCTTAAGGGAGCGGGGGGCACAGATACGCAGTATTTT.

The rearrangement uses TRBV14 and TRBJ2-3; D is undetermined. The ends were cut back, 1 base at V and 5 bases at J, with 16 bases in the middle. Germline CDR1 reads SGHDN; CDR2 reads FVKESK. This CDR3 spans 16 amino acids. This CDR3 reads CASSQGPQRRQDTQYF. The CDR3 DNA sequence: TGTGCCAGCAGCCAAGGACCCCAGCGTAGGCAAGATACGCAGTATTTT.

The rearrangement joins TRBV6-5 to TRBJ1-6, with TRBD1 matching over 7 bases. CDR3 length equals 15 residues. Germline values: CDR1 MNHEY, CDR2 SVGAGI. V was pared by 8 bases and J by 6 bases, with 10 bases of the junction left unmatched. CDR3: CASALSEGANSPLHF. In DNA, the CDR3 is TGTGCCAGCGCTCTTTCGGAGGGGGCTAATTCACCCCTCCACTTT.

The count of this clone is one. V and J are TRBV18 and TRBJ2-3, with D tentatively TRBD2 (6 bases). Germline CDR1 KGHSH, CDR2 LQKENI. The CDR3 has 12 amino acids. V dropped 6 bases and J dropped 9 bases, with 13 bases sitting between them. The CDR3 protein is CASSGAGGTQYF. The DNA for the CDR3 is TGTGCCAGCTCGGGAGCGGGTGGGACGCAGTATTTT.

The chain recombines TRBV5-6 with TRBJ1-1; 7 nucleotides align to TRBD1. The V gene end was trimmed by 4 bases and the J gene end by 12 bases; junction bases not matched to a gene: 15. The CDR3 spans 14 residues. The germline gives CDR1 SGHDT, CDR2 YYEEEE. In DNA form, the CDR3 reads TGTGCCAGCAGCCGAAAACAGACAGGGTTGACGACTTTCTTT. It specifies CASSRKQTGLTTFF.

V usage is TRBV25-1 and J usage is TRBJ2-1; D ambiguous. Germline V gives CDR1 MGHDK, CDR2 SYGVNS. V lost 4 bases, J lost 3 bases, and 13 bases lay in between. This CDR3 has 15 residues. CDR3 bases: TGTGCCAGCAGTGGTGGCGCGGTAATCTACAATGAGCAGTTCTTC. Protein product: CASSGGAVIYNEQFF. The full variable domain, in which reference TRBV25-1 and TRBJ2-1 provide the parts outside the CDR3, is EADIYQTPRYLVIGTGKKITLECSQTMGHDKMYWYQQDPGMELHLIHYSYGVNSTEKGDLSSESTVSRIRTEHFPLTLESARPSHTSQYLCASSGGAVIYNEQFFGPGTRLTVL.

This chain joins TRBV3-1 (or the pseudogene TRBV3-2) and TRBJ2-3; 9 bases line up with TRBD1. The CDR3 consists of 14 residues. V lost 1 base and J lost 4; bases outside the gene matches: 0. Germline lookup yields CDR1 LGHDT and CDR2 YNNKEL (reference sequence). The CDR3 reads CASSQGQGADTQYF. The CDR3 DNA sequence: TGTGCCAGCAGCCAAGGACAGGGGGCAGATACGCAGTATTTT.